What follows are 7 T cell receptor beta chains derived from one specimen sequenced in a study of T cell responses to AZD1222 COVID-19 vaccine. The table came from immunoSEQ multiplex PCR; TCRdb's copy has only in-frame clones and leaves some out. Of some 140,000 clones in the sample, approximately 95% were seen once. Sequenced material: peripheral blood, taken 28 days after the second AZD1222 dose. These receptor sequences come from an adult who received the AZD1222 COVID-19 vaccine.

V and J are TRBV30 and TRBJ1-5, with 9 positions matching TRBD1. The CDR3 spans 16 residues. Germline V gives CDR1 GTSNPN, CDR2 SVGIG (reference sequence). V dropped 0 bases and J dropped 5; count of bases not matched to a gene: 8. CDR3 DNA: TGTGCCTGGAGTGTATATGGCGGGACAGGGTATCAGCCCCAGCATTTT. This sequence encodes CAWSVYGGTGYQPQHF.

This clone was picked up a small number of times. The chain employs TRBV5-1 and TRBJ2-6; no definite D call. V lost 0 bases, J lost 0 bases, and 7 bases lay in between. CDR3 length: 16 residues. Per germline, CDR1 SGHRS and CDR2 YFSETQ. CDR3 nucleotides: TGCGCCAGCAGCTTGGATGGAAGCTCTGGGGCCAACGTCCTGACTTTC. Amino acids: CASSLDGSSGANVLTF.

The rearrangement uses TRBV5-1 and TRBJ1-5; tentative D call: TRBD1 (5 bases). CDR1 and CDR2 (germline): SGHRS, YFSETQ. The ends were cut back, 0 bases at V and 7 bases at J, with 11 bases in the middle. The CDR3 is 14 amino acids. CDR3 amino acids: CASSLASGGQPQHF. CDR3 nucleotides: TGCGCCAGCAGCTTGGCGTCGGGGGGGCAGCCCCAGCATTTT.

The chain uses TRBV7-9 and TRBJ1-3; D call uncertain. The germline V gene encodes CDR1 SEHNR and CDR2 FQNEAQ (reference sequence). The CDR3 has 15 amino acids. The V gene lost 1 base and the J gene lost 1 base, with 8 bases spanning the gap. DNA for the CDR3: TGTGCCAGCAGCTTAGGGGCAGTATCTGGAAACACCATATATTTT. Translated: CASSLGAVSGNTIYF.

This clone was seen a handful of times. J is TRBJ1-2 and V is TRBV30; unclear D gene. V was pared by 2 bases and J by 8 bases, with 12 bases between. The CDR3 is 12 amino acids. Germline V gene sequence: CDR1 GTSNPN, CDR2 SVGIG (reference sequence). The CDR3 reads CAWSPGPMGYTF. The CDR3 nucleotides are TGTGCCTGGAGTCCCGGGCCCATGGGCTACACCTTC.

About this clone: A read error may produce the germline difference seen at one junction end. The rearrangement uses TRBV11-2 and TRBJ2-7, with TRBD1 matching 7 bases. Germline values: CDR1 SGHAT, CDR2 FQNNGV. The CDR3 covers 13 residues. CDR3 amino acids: CASSLRARDSTFF. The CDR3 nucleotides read TGTGCCAGCAGCTTAAGGGCCCGGGACAGTACCTTCTTC.

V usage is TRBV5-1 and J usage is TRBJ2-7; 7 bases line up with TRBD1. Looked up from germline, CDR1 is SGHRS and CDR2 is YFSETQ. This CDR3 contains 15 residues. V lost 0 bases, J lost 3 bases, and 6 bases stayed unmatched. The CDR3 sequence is CASSLEGGGGYEQYF. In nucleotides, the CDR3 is TGCGCCAGCAGCTTGGAAGGGGGCGGCGGCTACGAGCAGTACTTC.